The 18 T cell receptor beta chains below were found in one sample sequenced in a study of blood T cell repertoires in COVID-19. Libraries were prepared by immunoSEQ multiplex PCR; TCRdb keeps only in-frame clonotypes and omits some of them. The sample shows a few hundred thousand clones, more than 75% of them seen only once. Sequences were obtained from PBMCs or T cells enriched from blood (not recorded which). Receptor source: a woman aged 55-69 years in a cohort exposed to, infected with or recovered from COVID-19 (not recorded which).

V usage is TRBV11-2 and J usage is TRBJ2-5, with TRBD2 matching over 10 bases. The trim removed 6 bases at V and 3 bases at J, leaving 7 bases unmatched. The CDR3 covers 15 residues. The germline CDR1 and CDR2 sequences are SGHAT and FQNNGV. The CDR3 bases are TGTGCCAGCAGGAGAGGAGCGGGAGGGAAAGAGACCCAGTACTTC. It specifies CASRRGAGGKETQYF.

This chain connects TRBV28 to TRBJ1-1, with a possible D match to TRBD1 (6 bases). The CDR3 is 15 amino acids. CDR1 is MDHEN and CDR2 is SYDVKM in the germline V gene. V was cut by 6 bases and J by 0 bases, with 14 bases left in between. CDR3 DNA: TGTGCCAGCAGCGCCCGGACAGTGATGAACACTGAAGCTTTCTTT. Translation gives CASSARTVMNTEAFF.

The genes are TRBV9 and TRBJ2-7; the D gene is possibly TRBD2 (5 bases). Germline-derived CDR1 and CDR2 are SGDLS and YYNGEE. Trimming removed 4 bases from V and 0 bases from J, with 11 bases in between. The CDR3 loop spans 14 amino acids. The CDR3 nucleotides are TGTGCCAGCAGCCTAGCAGGCTACTCCTACGAGCAGTACTTC. Translation gives CASSLAGYSYEQYF.

V usage is TRBV4-3 and J usage is TRBJ2-7; possible D gene TRBD2, 5 bases. V lost 1 base, J lost 3 bases, and 13 bases lay in between. CDR3 length: 15 residues. Germline V lookup: CDR1 LGHNA, CDR2 YSLEER. DNA for the CDR3: TGCGCCAGCAGCCAAGTTATGGGAGCTAGCTACGAGCAGTACTTC. Translation gives CASSQVMGASYEQYF.

The J gene is TRBJ2-7, the V gene TRBV4-1; no clear D gene. The V end was cut by 1 base, the J end by 2 bases, with 12 bases between. CDR3 length: 15 amino acids. Germline V lookup: CDR1 MGHRA, CDR2 YSYEKL. The CDR3 here is CASSQAVLVPYEQYF. The CDR3 region has the DNA TGCGCCAGCAGCCAAGCGGTATTAGTTCCCTACGAGCAGTACTTC.

CDR3 sequence reads: CASSDGGADQPQHF. CDR3 nucleotide sequence: TGTGCCAGCAGTGATGGAGGGGCCGATCAGCCCCAGCATTTT. The chain carries TRBV2 and TRBJ1-5; perhaps TRBD1 as D (5 bases). This CDR3 is 14 amino acids long. The V end lost 3 bases, the J end lost 5 bases, and 11 bases lay between the germline ends. Looked up from germline, CDR1 is SNHLY and CDR2 is FYNNEI.

V usage is TRBV4-2 and J usage is TRBJ2-7; TRBD2 agrees at 8 bases. Losses at the gene ends were 2 bases for V and 5 bases for J; bases not matched to a gene: 8. The CDR3 runs 15 residues. Germline CDR1 reads LGHNA; CDR2 reads YNFKEQ. In DNA form, the CDR3 reads TGTGCCAGCAGCCAAACTTCGGCGGGAGGTAACGAGCAGTACTTC. This translates into CASSQTSAGGNEQYF.

The V and J genes are TRBV11-2 and TRBJ2-7; TRBD2 agrees at 10 bases. Per germline, CDR1 SGHAT and CDR2 FQNNGV. The CDR3 contains 14 residues. Unmatched junction bases numbered 2, after V lost 1 base and J lost 5 bases. DNA of the CDR3: TGTGCCAGCAGCTTAGTAGCGGGAGGCGACGAGCAGTACTTC. Protein product: CASSLVAGGDEQYF.

This chain joins TRBV7-2 and TRBJ1-4; a weak D match, TRBD1 (5 bases). V was clipped by 6 bases and J by 5 bases, with 13 bases between them. This CDR3 comprises 14 residues. Germline CDR1 SGHTA, CDR2 FQGNSA. The CDR3 sequence: CASRRGGLNEKLFF. DNA for the CDR3: TGTGCCAGCAGAAGGGGAGGCCTAAATGAAAAACTGTTTTTT.

The chain joins TRBV28 to TRBJ2-7; TRBD1 is a possible D gene (6 bases). Between the trimmed V and J ends, which lost 3 bases and 3 bases, there was a span of 15 bases. CDR1 is MDHEN, CDR2 SYDVKM, per germline. The CDR3 spans 15 residues. The CDR3 region has the DNA TGTGCCAGCAGTTTGACGACAGGTGGGCTCTACGAGCAGTACTTC. This codes for CASSLTTGGLYEQYF.

The chain couples TRBV7-2 to TRBJ2-7; no definite D call. CDR3 size: 14 residues. The V gene lost 2 bases and the J gene lost 2 bases, with 10 bases spanning the gap. Germline CDR1 and CDR2: SGHTA and FQGNSA. CDR3 sequence reads: CASSLKHSTYEQYF. CDR3 nucleotide sequence: TGTGCCAGCAGCTTAAAGCACAGTACCTACGAGCAGTACTTC.

The chain couples TRBV6-5 to TRBJ1-2, with 9 bases identical to TRBD1. Per the germline V gene, CDR1 is MNHEY and CDR2 is SVGAGI. The J segment lost 4 bases and the V segment lost 7 bases, leaving 4 bases of the junction unmatched. The CDR3 has 13 residues. CDR3 sequence (DNA): TGTGCCAGCACCTTGACAGGGGGCTATGGCTACACCTTC. Translating it yields CASTLTGGYGYTF.

V and J are TRBV5-1 and TRBJ1-1, with 9 positions matching TRBD1. CDR1 is SGHRS, CDR2 YFSETQ, per germline. This CDR3 is 15 amino acids long. V lost 3 bases to trimming and J lost 7 bases; unmatched junction nucleotides: 10. CDR3 in DNA: TGCGCCAGCAGCTGGGGACAGGGTGAGGAGGGTGAAGCTTTCTTT. It encodes CASSWGQGEEGEAFF.

J is TRBJ2-5 and V is TRBV11-2, with TRBD2 matching over 15 bases. With V trimmed by 0 bases and J by 6 bases, 5 bases remained unmatched. Germline CDR1 reads SGHAT; CDR2 reads FQNNGV. This CDR3 spans 17 amino acids. CDR3 residues: CASSLDPGLAGGKTQYF. The CDR3 nucleotides read TGTGCCAGCAGCTTAGACCCGGGACTAGCGGGAGGAAAGACCCAGTACTTC.

The chain joins TRBV6-2 or TRBV6-3 to TRBJ2-7; TRBD1 might be the D (5 bases). V was trimmed by 0 bases and J by 4 bases, leaving 19 bases between them. Germline CDR1 MNHEY, CDR2 SVGEGT. The CDR3 runs to 17 residues. CDR3 DNA sequence: TGTGCCAGCAGTTACTCGATTAGGTCCCTGGCAGGGTACGAGCAGTACTTC. Translated: CASSYSIRSLAGYEQYF.

The chain combines TRBV20-1 with TRBJ2-5, with TRBD2 identical over 11 bases. Germline V gene data show CDR1 as DFQATT and CDR2 as SNEGSKA (reference sequence). This CDR3 comprises 15 residues. With V trimmed by 3 bases and J by 1 base, 4 bases remained unmatched. The CDR3 nucleotides are TGCAGTGCTAGTTATAGCGGGAGGGCCCAAGAGACCCAGTACTTC. Protein product: CSASYSGRAQETQYF.

V is TRBV4-3 and J is TRBJ2-1; TRBD2 is a possible D gene (6 bases). CDR3 size: 16 residues. V dropped 1 base and J dropped 6 bases, with 16 bases sitting between them. In germline, CDR1 is LGHNA, CDR2 YSLEER. CDR3 DNA sequence: TGCGCCAGCAGCCAAGCAGCCGGGGAGGCCTCCAATGAGCAGTTCTTC. As protein: CASSQAAGEASNEQFF.

This chain connects TRBV4-2 to TRBJ1-4; D might be TRBD1 (6 bases). Looked up from germline, CDR1 is LGHNA and CDR2 is YNFKEQ. The CDR3 totals 17 residues. The ends were cut back, 1 base at V and 0 bases at J, with 12 bases in the middle. The CDR3 DNA is TGTGCCAGCAGCCAAGTCGGGGGGCTCTCAACTAATGAAAAACTGTTTTTT. This encodes CASSQVGGLSTNEKLFF.